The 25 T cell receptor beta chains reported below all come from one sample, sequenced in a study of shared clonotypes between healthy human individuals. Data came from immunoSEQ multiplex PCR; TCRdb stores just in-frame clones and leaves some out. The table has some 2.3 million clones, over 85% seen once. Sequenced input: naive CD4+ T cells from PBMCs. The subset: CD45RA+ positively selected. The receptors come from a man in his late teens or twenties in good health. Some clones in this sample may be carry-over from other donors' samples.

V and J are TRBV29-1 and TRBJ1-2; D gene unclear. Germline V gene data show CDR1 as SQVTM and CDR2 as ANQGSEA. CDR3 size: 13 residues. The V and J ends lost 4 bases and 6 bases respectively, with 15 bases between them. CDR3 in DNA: TGCAGCGTTGGGCTGGACCAGTTCGATGGCTACACCTTC. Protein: CSVGLDQFDGYTF.

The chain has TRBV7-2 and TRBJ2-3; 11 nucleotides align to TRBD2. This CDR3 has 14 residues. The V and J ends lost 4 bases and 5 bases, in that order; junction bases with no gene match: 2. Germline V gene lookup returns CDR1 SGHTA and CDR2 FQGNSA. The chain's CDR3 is CASSYGLAGDTQYF. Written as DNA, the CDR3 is TGTGCCAGCAGCTACGGACTAGCGGGAGATACGCAGTATTTT.

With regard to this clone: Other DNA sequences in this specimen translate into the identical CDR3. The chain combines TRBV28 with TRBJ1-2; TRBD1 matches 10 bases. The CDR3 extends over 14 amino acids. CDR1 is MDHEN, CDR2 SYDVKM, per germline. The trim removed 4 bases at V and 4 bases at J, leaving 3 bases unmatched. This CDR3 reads CASSSTGGSYGYTF. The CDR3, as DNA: TGTGCCAGCAGTTCGACAGGGGGCTCCTATGGCTACACCTTC.

The CDR3 nucleotides read TGCGCCAGCAGCTTAGGTGGGGTTCGTCAGTCTTTGGAGCAGTACTTC. Amino acid sequence: CASSLGGVRQSLEQYF. The rearrangement joins TRBV5-1 to TRBJ2-7, with no clear D. CDR3 size: 16 residues. V lost 2 bases, J lost 7 bases, and 22 bases lay in between. The germline CDR1 and CDR2 sequences are SGHRS and YFSETQ.

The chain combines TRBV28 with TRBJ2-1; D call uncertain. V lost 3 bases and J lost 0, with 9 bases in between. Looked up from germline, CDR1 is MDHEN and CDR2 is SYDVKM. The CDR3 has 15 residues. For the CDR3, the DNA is TGTGCCAGCAGTTTTTGGCAGGTCTCCTACAATGAGCAGTTCTTC. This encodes CASSFWQVSYNEQFF. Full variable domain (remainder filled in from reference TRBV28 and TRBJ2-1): DVKVTQSSRYLVKRTGEKVFLECVQDMDHENMFWYRQDPGLGLRLIYFSYDVKMKEKGDIPEGYSVSREKKERFSLILESASTNQTSMYLCASSFWQVSYNEQFFGPGTRLTVL.

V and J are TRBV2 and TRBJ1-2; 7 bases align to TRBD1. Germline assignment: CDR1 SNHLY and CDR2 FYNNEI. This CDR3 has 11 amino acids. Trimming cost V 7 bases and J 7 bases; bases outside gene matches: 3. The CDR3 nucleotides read TGTGCCAGCAAGAGACAGGGTGGCTACACCTTC. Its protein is CASKRQGGYTF.

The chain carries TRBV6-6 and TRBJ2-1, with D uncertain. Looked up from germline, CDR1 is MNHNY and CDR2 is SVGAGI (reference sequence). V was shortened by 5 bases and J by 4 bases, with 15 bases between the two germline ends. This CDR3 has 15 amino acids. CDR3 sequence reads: CASSARTGSYNEQFF. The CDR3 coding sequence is TGTGCCAGCAGTGCCCGGACGGGTTCATACAATGAGCAGTTCTTC.

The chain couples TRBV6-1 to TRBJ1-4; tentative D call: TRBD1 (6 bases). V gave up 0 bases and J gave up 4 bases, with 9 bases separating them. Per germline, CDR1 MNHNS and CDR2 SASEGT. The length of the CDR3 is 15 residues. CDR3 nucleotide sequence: TGTGCCAGCAGTGAAGCCTGGACAGATAATGAAAAACTGTTTTTT. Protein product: CASSEAWTDNEKLFF.

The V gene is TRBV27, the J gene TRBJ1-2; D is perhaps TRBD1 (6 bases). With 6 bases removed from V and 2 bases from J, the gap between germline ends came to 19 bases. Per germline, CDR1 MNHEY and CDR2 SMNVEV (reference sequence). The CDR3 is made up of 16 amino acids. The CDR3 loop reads CASRPPTGRGNYGYTF. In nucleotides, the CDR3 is TGTGCCAGCAGACCACCTACAGGGCGGGGAAACTATGGCTACACCTTC.

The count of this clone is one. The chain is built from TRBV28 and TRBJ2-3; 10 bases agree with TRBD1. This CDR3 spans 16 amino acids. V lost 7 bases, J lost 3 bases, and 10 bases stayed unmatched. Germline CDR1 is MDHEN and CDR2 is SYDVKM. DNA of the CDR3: TGTGCCAGCAACCATGGGGACAGGGGTTTGACAGATACGCAGTATTTT. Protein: CASNHGDRGLTDTQYF.

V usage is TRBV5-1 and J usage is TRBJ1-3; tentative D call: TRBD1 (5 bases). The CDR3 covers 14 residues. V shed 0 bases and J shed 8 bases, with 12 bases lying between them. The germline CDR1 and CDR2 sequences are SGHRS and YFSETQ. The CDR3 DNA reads TGCGCCAGCAGCTTGGATCCAGGGTCGGACACCATATATTTT. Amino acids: CASSLDPGSDTIYF.

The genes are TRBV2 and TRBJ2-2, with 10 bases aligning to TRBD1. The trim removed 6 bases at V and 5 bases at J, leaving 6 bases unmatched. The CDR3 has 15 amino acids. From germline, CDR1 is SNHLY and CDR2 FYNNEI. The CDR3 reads CASRTGGAWTGELFF. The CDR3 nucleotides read TGTGCCAGCAGGACAGGGGGCGCTTGGACCGGGGAGCTGTTTTTT.

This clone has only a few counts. Written as DNA, the CDR3 is TGCGCCAGCAGCGCTCGACTAGCGGAGAACACCGGGGAGCTGTTTTTT. It is translated as CASSARLAENTGELFF. The genes are TRBV5-1 and TRBJ2-2, with 9 bases that match TRBD2. V lost 4 bases and J lost 1; bases outside the gene matches: 5. CDR3 size: 16 residues. The germline CDR1 and CDR2 sequences are SGHRS and YFSETQ. The full variable domain, completed using reference TRBV5-1 and TRBJ2-2, is KAGVTQTPRYLIKTRGQQVTLSCSPISGHRSVSWYQQTPGQGLQFLFEYFSETQRNKGNFPGRFSGRQFSNSRSEMNVSTLELGDSALYLCASSARLAENTGELFFGEGSRLTVL.

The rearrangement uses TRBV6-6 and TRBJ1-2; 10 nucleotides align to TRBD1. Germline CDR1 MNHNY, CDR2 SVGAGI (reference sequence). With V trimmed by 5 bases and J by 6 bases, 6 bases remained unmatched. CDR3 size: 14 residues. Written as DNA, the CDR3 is TGTGCCAGCAGTCCACGACAGGGGGCTGATGGCTACACCTTC. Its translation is CASSPRQGADGYTF.

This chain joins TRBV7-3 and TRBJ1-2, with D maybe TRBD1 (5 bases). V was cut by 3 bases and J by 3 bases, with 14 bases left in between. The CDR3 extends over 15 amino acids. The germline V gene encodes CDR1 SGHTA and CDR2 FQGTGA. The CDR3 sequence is CASSLQGGVDYGYTF. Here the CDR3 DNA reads TGTGCCAGCAGCTTGCAGGGCGGAGTCGACTATGGCTACACCTTC.

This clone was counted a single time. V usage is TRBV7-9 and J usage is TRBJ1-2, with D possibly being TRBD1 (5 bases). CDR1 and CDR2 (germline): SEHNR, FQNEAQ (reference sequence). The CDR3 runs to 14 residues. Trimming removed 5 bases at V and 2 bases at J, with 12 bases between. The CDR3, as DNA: TGTGCCAGCAGCCACCAGACAGTCAACTATGGCTACACCTTC. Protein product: CASSHQTVNYGYTF.

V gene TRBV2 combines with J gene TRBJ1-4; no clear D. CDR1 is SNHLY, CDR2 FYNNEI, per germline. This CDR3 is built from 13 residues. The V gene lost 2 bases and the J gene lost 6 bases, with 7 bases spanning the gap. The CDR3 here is CASSEMVDEKLFF. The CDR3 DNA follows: TGTGCCAGCAGTGAAATGGTAGATGAAAAACTGTTTTTT.

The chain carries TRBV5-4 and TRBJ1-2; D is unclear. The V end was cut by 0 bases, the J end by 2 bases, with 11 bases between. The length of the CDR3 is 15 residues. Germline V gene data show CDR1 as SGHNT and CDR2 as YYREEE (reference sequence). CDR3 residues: CASSLAQQWNYGYTF. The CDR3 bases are TGTGCCAGCAGCTTGGCCCAACAATGGAACTATGGCTACACCTTC.

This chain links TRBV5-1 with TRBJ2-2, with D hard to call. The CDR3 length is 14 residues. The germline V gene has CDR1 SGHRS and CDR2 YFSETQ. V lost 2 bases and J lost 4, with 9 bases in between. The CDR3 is CASSFPQLTGELFF. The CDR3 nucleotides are TGCGCCAGCAGCTTTCCCCAGCTCACCGGGGAGCTGTTTTTT.

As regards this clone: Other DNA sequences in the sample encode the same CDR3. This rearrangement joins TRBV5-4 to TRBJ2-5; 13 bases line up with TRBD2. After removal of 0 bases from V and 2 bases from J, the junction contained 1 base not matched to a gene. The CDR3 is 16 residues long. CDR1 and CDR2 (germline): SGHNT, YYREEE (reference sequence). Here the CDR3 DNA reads TGTGCCAGCAGCTTGGGACTAGCGGGAGGTCAAGAGACCCAGTACTTC. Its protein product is CASSLGLAGGQETQYF.

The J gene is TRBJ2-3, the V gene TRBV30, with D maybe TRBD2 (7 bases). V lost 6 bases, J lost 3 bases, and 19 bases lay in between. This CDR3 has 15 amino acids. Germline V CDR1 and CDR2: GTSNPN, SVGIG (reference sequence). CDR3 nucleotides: TGTGCCTGCTCCTTGGGGGGGGCGTCGACAGATACGCAGTATTTT. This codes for CACSLGGASTDTQYF.

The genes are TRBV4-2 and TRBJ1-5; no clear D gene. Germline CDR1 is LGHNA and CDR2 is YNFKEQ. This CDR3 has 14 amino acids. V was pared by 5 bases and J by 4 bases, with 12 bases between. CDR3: CASSGSGGNQPQHF. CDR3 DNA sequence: TGTGCCAGCAGCGGGTCGGGAGGAAATCAGCCCCAGCATTTT.

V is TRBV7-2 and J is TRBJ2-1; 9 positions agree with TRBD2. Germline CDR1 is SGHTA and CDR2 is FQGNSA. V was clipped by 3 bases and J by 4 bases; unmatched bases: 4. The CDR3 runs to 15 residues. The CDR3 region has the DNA TGTGCCAGCAGCTTGAATCTAGCGGGGTACAATGAGCAGTTCTTC. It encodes CASSLNLAGYNEQFF.

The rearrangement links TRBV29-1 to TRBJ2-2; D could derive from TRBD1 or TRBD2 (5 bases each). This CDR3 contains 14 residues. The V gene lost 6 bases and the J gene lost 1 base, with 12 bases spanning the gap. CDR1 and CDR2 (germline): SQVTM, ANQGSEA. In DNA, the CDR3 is TGCAGCGTGAACCGGGACGGGAACACCGGGGAGCTGTTTTTT. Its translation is CSVNRDGNTGELFF.

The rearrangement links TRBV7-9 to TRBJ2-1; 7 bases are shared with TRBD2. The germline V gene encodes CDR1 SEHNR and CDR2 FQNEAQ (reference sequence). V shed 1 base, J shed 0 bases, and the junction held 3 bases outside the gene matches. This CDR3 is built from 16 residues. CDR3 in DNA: TGTGCCAGCAGCTTAGGGGACTACTCCTCCTACAATGAGCAGTTCTTC. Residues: CASSLGDYSSYNEQFF.